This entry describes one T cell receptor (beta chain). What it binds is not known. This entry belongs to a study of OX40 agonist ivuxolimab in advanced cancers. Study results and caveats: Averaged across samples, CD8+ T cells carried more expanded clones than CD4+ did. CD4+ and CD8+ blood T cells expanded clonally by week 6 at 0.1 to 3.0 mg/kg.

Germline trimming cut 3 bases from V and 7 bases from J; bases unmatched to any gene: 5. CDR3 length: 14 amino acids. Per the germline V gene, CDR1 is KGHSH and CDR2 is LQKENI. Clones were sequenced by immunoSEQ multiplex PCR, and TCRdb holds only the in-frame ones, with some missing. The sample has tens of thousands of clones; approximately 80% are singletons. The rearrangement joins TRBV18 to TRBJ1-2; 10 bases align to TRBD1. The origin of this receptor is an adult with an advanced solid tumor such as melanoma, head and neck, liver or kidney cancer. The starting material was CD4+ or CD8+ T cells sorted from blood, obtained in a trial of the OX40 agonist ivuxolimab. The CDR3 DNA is TGTGCCAGCTCACCTGGGACAGGGGAGGCTGGCTACACCTTC. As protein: CASSPGTGEAGYTF.